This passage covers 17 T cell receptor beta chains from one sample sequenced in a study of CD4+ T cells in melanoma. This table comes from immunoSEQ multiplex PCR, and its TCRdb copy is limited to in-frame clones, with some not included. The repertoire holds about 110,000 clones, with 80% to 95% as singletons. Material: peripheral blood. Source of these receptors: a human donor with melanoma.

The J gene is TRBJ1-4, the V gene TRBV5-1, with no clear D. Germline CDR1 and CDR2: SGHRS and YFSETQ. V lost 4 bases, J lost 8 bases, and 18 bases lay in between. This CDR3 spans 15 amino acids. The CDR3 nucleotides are TGCGCCAGCAGCCCGAACCCGGGAATAGAGGAAAAACTGTTTTTT. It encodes CASSPNPGIEEKLFF. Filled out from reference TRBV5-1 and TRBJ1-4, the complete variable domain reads KAGVTQTPRYLIKTRGQQVTLSCSPISGHRSVSWYQQTPGQGLQFLFEYFSETQRNKGNFPGRFSGRQFSNSRSEMNVSTLELGDSALYLCASSPNPGIEEKLFFGSGTQLSVL.

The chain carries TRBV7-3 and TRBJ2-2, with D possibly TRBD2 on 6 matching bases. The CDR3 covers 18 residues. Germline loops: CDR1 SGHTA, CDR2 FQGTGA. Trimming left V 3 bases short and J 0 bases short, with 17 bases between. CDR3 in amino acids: CASSFSTGLGANTGELFF. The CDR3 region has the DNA TGTGCCAGCAGCTTTTCCACGGGACTCGGTGCGAACACCGGGGAGCTGTTTTTT.

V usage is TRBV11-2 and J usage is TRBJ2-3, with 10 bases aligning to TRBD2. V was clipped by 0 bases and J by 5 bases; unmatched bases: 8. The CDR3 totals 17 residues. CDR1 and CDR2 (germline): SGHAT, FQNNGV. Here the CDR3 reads CASSLDPSGSFRDTQYF. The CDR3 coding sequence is TGTGCCAGCAGCTTAGACCCTAGCGGGAGTTTCAGAGATACGCAGTATTTT. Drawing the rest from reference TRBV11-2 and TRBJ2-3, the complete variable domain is EAGVAQSPRYKIIEKRQSVAFWCNPISGHATLYWYQQILGQGPKLLIQFQNNGVVDDSQLPKDRFSAERLKGVDSTLKIQPAKLEDSAVYLCASSLDPSGSFRDTQYFGPGTRLTVL.

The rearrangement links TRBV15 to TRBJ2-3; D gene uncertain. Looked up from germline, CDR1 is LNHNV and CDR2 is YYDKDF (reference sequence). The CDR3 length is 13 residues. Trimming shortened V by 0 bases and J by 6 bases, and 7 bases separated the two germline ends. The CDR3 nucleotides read TGTGCCACCAGCAGAGACCCTCGGGATACGCAGTATTTT. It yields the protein CATSRDPRDTQYF. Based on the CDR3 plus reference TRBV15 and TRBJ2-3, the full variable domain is DAMVIQNPRYQVTQFGKPVTLSCSQTLNHNVMYWYQQKSSQAPKLLFHYYDKDFNNEADTPDNFQSRRPNTSFCFLDIRSPGLGDTAMYLCATSRDPRDTQYFGPGTRLTVL.

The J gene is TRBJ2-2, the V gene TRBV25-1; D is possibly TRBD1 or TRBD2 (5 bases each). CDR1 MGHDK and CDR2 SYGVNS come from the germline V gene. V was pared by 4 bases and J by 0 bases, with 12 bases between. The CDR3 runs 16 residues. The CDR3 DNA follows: TGTGCCAGCAGTGGGGATGAGGGGACGAACACCGGGGAGCTGTTTTTT. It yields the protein CASSGDEGTNTGELFF.

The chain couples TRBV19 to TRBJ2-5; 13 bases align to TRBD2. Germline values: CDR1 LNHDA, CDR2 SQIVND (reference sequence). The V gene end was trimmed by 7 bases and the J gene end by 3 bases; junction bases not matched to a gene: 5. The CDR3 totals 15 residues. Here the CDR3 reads CASKLAGGLKETQYF. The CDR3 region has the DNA TGTGCCAGTAAACTAGCGGGGGGGCTTAAAGAGACCCAGTACTTC.

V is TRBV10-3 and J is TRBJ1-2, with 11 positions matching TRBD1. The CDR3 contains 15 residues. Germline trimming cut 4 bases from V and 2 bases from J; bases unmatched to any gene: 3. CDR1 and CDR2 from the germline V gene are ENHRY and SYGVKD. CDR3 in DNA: TGTGCCATCAGTGCGGGGACAGGGGGAAACTATGGCTACACCTTC. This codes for CAISAGTGGNYGYTF.

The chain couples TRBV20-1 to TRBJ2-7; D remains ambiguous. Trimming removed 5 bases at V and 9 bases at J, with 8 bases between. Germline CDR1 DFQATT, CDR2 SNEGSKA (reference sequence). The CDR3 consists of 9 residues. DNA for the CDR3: TGCAGTGCTGGGGTTGGGCAGTACTTC. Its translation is CSAGVGQYF.

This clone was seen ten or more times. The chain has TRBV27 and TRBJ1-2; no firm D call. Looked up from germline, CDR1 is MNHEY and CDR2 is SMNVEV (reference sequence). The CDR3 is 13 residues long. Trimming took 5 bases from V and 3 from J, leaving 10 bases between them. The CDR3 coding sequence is TGTGCCAGCAGTCCCTCGGACCACTATGGCTACACCTTC. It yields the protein CASSPSDHYGYTF.

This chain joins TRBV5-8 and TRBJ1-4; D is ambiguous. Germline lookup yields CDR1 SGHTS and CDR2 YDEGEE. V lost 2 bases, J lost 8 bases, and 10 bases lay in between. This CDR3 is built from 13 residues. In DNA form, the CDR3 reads TGTGCCAGCAGCTTCGAAAAGTACGAAAAACTGTTTTTT. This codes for CASSFEKYEKLFF.

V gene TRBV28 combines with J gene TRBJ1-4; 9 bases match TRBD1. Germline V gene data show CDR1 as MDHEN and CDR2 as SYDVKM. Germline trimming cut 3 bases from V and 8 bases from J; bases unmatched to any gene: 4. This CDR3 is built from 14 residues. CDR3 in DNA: TGTGCCAGCAGTTTTGGACAGGGGAGGGAAAAACTGTTTTTT. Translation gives CASSFGQGREKLFF.

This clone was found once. This chain's CDR3 is CASSLTTQGLTNNEQFF. The CDR3 region has the DNA TGTGCCAGCAGCCTAACCACTCAGGGCCTCACCAACAATGAGCAGTTCTTC. J is TRBJ2-1 and V is TRBV9; D perhaps matches TRBD1 (5 bases). Trimming stripped 4 bases from V and 5 bases from J, with 22 bases between. This CDR3 has 17 amino acids. Germline values: CDR1 SGDLS, CDR2 YYNGEE.

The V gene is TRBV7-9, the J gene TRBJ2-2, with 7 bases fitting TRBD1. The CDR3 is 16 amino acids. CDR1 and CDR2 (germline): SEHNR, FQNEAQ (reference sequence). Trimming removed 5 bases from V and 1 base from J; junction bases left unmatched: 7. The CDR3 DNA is TGTGCCAGCAGCCTAGGGGGCAGGCTGAACACCGGGGAGCTGTTTTTT. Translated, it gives CASSLGGRLNTGELFF. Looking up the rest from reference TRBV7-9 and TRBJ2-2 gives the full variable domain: DTGVSQNPRHKITKRGQNVTFRCDPISEHNRLYWYRQTLGQGPEFLTYFQNEAQLEKSRLLSDRFSAERPKGSFSTLEIQRTEQGDSAMYLCASSLGGRLNTGELFFGEGSRLTVL.

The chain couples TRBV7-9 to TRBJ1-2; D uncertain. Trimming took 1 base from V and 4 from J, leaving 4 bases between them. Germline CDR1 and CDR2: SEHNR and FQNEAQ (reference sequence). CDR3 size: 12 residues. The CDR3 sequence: CASSLGFYGYTF. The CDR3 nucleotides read TGTGCCAGCAGCTTAGGCTTCTATGGCTACACCTTC.

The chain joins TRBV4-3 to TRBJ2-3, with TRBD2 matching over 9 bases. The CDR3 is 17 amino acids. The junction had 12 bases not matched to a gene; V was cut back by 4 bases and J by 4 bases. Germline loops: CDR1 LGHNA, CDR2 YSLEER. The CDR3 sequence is CASSPLVGGRAADTQYF. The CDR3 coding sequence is TGCGCCAGCAGCCCCCTTGTTGGCGGGAGGGCCGCAGATACGCAGTATTTT.

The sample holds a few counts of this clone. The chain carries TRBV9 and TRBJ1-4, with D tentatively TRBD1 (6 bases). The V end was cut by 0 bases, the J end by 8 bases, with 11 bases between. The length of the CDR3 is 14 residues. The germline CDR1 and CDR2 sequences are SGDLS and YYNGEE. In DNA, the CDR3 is TGTGCCAGCAGCGTAGGTGCAGGGGAGGAAAAACTGTTTTTT. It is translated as CASSVGAGEEKLFF. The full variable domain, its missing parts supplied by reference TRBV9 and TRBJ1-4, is DSGVTQTPKHLITATGQRVTLRCSPRSGDLSVYWYQQSLDQGLQFLIQYYNGEERAKGNILERFSAQQFPDLHSELNLSSLELGDSALYFCASSVGAGEEKLFFGSGTQLSVL.

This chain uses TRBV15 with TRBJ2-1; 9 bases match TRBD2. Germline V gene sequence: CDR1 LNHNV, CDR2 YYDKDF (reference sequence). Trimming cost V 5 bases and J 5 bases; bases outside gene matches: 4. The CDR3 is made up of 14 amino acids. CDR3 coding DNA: TGTGCCACCAGCGGAAGCGGGAGGAACAATGAGCAGTTCTTC. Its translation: CATSGSGRNNEQFF. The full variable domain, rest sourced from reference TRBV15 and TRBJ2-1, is DAMVIQNPRYQVTQFGKPVTLSCSQTLNHNVMYWYQQKSSQAPKLLFHYYDKDFNNEADTPDNFQSRRPNTSFCFLDIRSPGLGDTAMYLCATSGSGRNNEQFFGPGTRLTVL.